A selection of T cell receptor beta chains follows, all from one sample in a study of blood T cells in healthy people across ages. Via MiXCR, TCRdb re-called the 5' RACE reads, giving one row per CDR3 protein. The table lists about 1.5 million distinct CDR3 sequences, around 40% of them singletons. The specimen was blood. These receptors originate from a woman aged 18-29 years in good health. The CDR3 runs from the conserved cysteine through the conserved F or W. Fields, in order: CDR3 DNA, CDR3 protein, J gene, D gene, V gene, clone size. The D gene is left open where the match is weak. Expanded clones get a size class; other rows say once, few or many, or leave the size out.

CDR3 DNA: TGCAGTGCTCCACAAATCAACACTGAAGCTTTCTTT
CDR3 protein: CSAPQINTEAFF
J gene: TRBJ1-1
D gene: .
V gene: TRBV20-1
clone size: .

CDR3 DNA: TGTGCCAGTAGTTACAAGGGCTCCCGAAGCTCCTACAATGAGCAGTTCTTC
CDR3 protein: CASSYKGSRSSYNEQFF
J gene: TRBJ2-1
D gene: .
V gene: TRBV19
clone size: .

CDR3 DNA: TGTGCCAGCAGCCGTCGACAGGGGCTGATTAATGAAAAACTGTTTTTT
CDR3 protein: CASSRRQGLINEKLFF
J gene: TRBJ1-4
D gene: TRBD1
V gene: TRBV3-1
clone size: few

CDR3 DNA: TGCAGCGCGGGGAGGGACACTGAAGCTTTCTTT
CDR3 protein: CSAGRDTEAFF
J gene: TRBJ1-1
D gene: .
V gene: TRBV29-1
clone size: .

CDR3 DNA: TGCGCCAGCAGCCAAGGACAGGGGTTGGGGAGAGGAAACACCATATATTTT
CDR3 protein: CASSQGQGLGRGNTIYF
J gene: TRBJ1-3
D gene: TRBD1
V gene: TRBV4-3
clone size: few

CDR3 DNA: TGTGCCAGCATCTTCGACAGAAGCACAGATACGCAGTATTTT
CDR3 protein: CASIFDRSTDTQYF
J gene: TRBJ2-3
D gene: .
V gene: TRBV11-2
clone size: .

CDR3 DNA: TGCAGTGCTAGGAATAGCGGGGGATACAATGAGCAGTTCTTC
CDR3 protein: CSARNSGGYNEQFF
J gene: TRBJ2-1
D gene: TRBD2
V gene: TRBV20-1
clone size: .

CDR3 DNA: TGTGCCAGCAGCCCGTTCGGGGTAGGTTACAATGAGCAGTTCTTC
CDR3 protein: CASSPFGVGYNEQFF
J gene: TRBJ2-1
D gene: .
V gene: TRBV7-9
clone size: many

CDR3 DNA: TGTGCCGGCAGTTACAGCGGGACTCCTGAGCAGTTCTTC
CDR3 protein: CAGSYSGTPEQFF
J gene: TRBJ2-1
D gene: TRBD2
V gene: TRBV6-5
clone size: once

CDR3 DNA: TGTGCCAGCAGCTTAGATGCGGGGGGAGGGCTGTCCCAAGAGACCCAGTACTTC
CDR3 protein: CASSLDAGGGLSQETQYF
J gene: TRBJ2-5
D gene: TRBD2
V gene: TRBV7-6
clone size: few

CDR3 DNA: TGTGCCAGCAGACACAGTACCCACGAGCAGTACTTC
CDR3 protein: CASRHSTHEQYF
J gene: TRBJ2-7
D gene: .
V gene: TRBV28
clone size: .

CDR3 DNA: TGTGTCATCAGTGAGGAGATAGGCACAAAGACCGGCAATGAGCAGTTCTTC
CDR3 protein: CVISEEIGTKTGNEQFF
J gene: TRBJ2-1
D gene: .
V gene: TRBV10-3
clone size: .

CDR3 DNA: TGTGCCAGCAGAGACACAGGGGGAGTTAATGAAAAACTGTTTTTT
CDR3 protein: CASRDTGGVNEKLFF
J gene: TRBJ1-4
D gene: TRBD1
V gene: TRBV6-1
clone size: .

CDR3 DNA: TGTGCCAGCAGTGAAAGGTACGGGACAGCGAACACCGGGGAGCTGTTTTTT
CDR3 protein: CASSERYGTANTGELFF
J gene: TRBJ2-2
D gene: TRBD1
V gene: TRBV25-1
clone size: .

CDR3 DNA: TGTGCCAGCAGTGAGGGGGCCTATAGCAATCAGCCCCAGCATTTT
CDR3 protein: CASSEGAYSNQPQHF
J gene: TRBJ1-5
D gene: TRBD1
V gene: TRBV7-2
clone size: few

CDR3 DNA: TGCGCCAGCAGCCAAGTTCTGGGGTCTCAAGAGACCCAGTACTTC
CDR3 protein: CASSQVLGSQETQYF
J gene: TRBJ2-5
D gene: .
V gene: TRBV4-3
clone size: .

CDR3 DNA: TGTGCCAGCACCGGGACCCGGAGCTCCTACAATGAGCAGTTCTTC
CDR3 protein: CASTGTRSSYNEQFF
J gene: TRBJ2-1
D gene: .
V gene: TRBV2
clone size: .

CDR3 DNA: TGTGCCACAAGGGGCCTAGCGGGAGTTCAGTACTTC
CDR3 protein: CATRGLAGVQYF
J gene: TRBJ2-7
D gene: TRBD2
V gene: TRBV4-2
clone size: few

CDR3 DNA: TGTGCCAGCAGCTTCCCCCGACAGTCTGGGGCCAACGTCCTGACTTTC
CDR3 protein: CASSFPRQSGANVLTF
J gene: TRBJ2-6
D gene: .
V gene: TRBV7-9
clone size: once

CDR3 DNA: TGCAGCGTTGAGCCTGAAAGCTCCTACAATGAGCAGTTCTTC
CDR3 protein: CSVEPESSYNEQFF
J gene: TRBJ2-1
D gene: .
V gene: TRBV29-1
clone size: .

CDR3 DNA: TGTGCCAGCAGCCGACAGGCGGCCTACAATGAGCAGTTCTTC
CDR3 protein: CASSRQAAYNEQFF
J gene: TRBJ2-1
D gene: .
V gene: TRBV12-3/TRBV12-4
clone size: many

CDR3 DNA: TGTGCCAGCAGCACTCCGACAGGGGGTTACGAGCAGTACTTC
CDR3 protein: CASSTPTGGYEQYF
J gene: TRBJ2-7
D gene: TRBD1
V gene: TRBV13
clone size: .

CDR3 DNA: TGCGCCAGCAGCTTGGCGCCAGGGGCGTTCTACAATGAGCAGTTCTTC
CDR3 protein: CASSLAPGAFYNEQFF
J gene: TRBJ2-1
D gene: .
V gene: TRBV5-1
clone size: .